Given below is one TCR beta chain in context. Authors' data handling: Counts of nucleated cells, estimated from reference gene primer amplification, were obtained. Sequencing was performed with immunoSEQ multiplex PCR; in TCRdb, only in-frame clones are kept and a portion is missing. That table furnishes V, J and clone size, whereas the DNA furnished D and trimming. The data contain about 99,000 clones, about 91% of them singletons. This entry belongs to a study of blood T cell repertoires in COVID-19. Across the whole study: Sites in the United States, Italy and Spain provided acute and convalescent COVID-19 samples. T cells, B-cell-depleted T cells, or PBMCs provided the cDNA or gDNA that served as material.

Losses at the gene ends were 3 bases for V and 1 base for J; bases not matched to a gene: 4. The CDR3 runs 15 residues. The V gene's germline CDR1 is LGHDT and CDR2 YNNKEL (reference sequence). Sequencing was carried out using peripheral blood. The clonotype comes from a human donor in a cohort sampled during active COVID-19. The genes are TRBV3-1 (or the pseudogene TRBV3-2) and TRBJ2-3, with 7 bases matching TRBD2. The CDR3 region has the DNA TGTGCCAGCAGCCAGAGGGCGGGGGGCACAGATACGCAGTATTTT. Amino acids: CASSQRAGGTDTQYF.